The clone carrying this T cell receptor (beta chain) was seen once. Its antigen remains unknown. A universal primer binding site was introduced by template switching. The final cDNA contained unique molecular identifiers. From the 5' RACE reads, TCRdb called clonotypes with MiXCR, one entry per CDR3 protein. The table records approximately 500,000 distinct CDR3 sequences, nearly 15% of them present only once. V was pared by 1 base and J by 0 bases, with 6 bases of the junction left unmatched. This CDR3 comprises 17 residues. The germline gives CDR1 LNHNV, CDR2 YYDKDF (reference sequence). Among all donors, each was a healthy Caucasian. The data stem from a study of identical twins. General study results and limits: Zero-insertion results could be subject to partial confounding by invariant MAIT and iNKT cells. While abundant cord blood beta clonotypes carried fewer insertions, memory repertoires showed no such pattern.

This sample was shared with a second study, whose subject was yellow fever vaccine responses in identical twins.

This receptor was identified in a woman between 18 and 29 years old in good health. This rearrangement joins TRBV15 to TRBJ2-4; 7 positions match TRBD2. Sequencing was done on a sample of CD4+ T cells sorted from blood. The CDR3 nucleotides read TGTGCCACCAGCAGAGTGGGGACTACCTTAGCCAAAAACATTCAGTACTTC. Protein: CATSRVGTTLAKNIQYF.